The 19 T cell receptor beta chains given below trace back to one sample, sequenced in a study of human T cells and chemical hapten exposure. One entry per CDR3 protein, called by TCRdb with MiXCR from the RACE reads. Among 95,000 to 100,000 distinct CDR3 sequences listed, around 12% were seen once. Time point specified: patch test 1, 2 weeks after DPC sensitization. The treatment: therapeutic diphenylcyclopropenone sensitization with weekly scalp DPC. Sequenced here: whole blood, sampled in connection with sensitization to the hapten diphenylcyclopropenone (DPC). The receptors were gathered from a woman aged 40 to 50 with alopecia areata. Some clones in this sample may be carry-over from other donors' samples.

This chain links TRBV9 with TRBJ2-3, with D possibly matching TRBD2 (5 bases). The CDR3 length is 18 residues. Between the trimmed V and J ends, which lost 0 bases and 1 base, there was a span of 18 bases. Germline assignment: CDR1 SGDLS and CDR2 YYNGEE. The CDR3 DNA reads TGTGCCAGCAGCGTAGCTCTCGGGGAGTGGGTCCGCACAGATACGCAGTATTTT. This encodes CASSVALGEWVRTDTQYF.

This clonotype came up many times. V and J are TRBV29-1 and TRBJ1-1; no reliable D call. The germline gives CDR1 SQVTM, CDR2 ANQGSEA. The CDR3 is 14 amino acids. Trimming removed 4 bases from V and 0 bases from J, with 12 bases in between. This CDR3 is CSVVLGSLNTEAFF. CDR3 coding DNA: TGCAGCGTTGTTTTGGGAAGCTTGAACACTGAAGCTTTCTTT. Combining the CDR3 with reference TRBV29-1 and TRBJ1-1 gives the whole variable domain SAVISQKPSRDICQRGTSLTIQCQVDSQVTMMFWYRQQPGQSLTLIATANQGSEATYESGFVIDKFPISRPNLTFSTLTVSNMSPEDSSIYLCSVVLGSLNTEAFFGQGTRLTVV.

This clonotype has only a few counts. This rearrangement joins TRBV28 to TRBJ2-5; the match to TRBD2 covers 8 bases. This CDR3 is 13 amino acids long. Germline V gene data show CDR1 as MDHEN and CDR2 as SYDVKM. V shed 7 bases and J 3 bases; nucleotides not matched to a gene: 4. CDR3 sequence (DNA): TGTGCCAGCACGGCGGGGGGAAAAGAGACCCAGTACTTC. This gives the protein CASTAGGKETQYF.

V is TRBV7-8 and J is TRBJ2-7; D possibly matches TRBD1 or TRBD2 (5 bases each). CDR1 is SGHVS, CDR2 FQNEAQ, per germline. V was cut by 2 bases and J by 7 bases, with 15 bases left in between. There are 14 residues in the CDR3. CDR3: CASSLNRGPLEQYF. The CDR3 DNA is TGTGCCAGCAGCTTAAACCGGGGCCCCCTAGAGCAGTACTTC.

Many counts were recorded for this clonotype. This rearrangement joins TRBV7-3 to TRBJ1-1; a possible D gene is TRBD1 (5 bases). CDR1 and CDR2 from the germline V gene are SGHTA and FQGTGA. Trimming left V 2 bases short and J 4 bases short, with 8 bases between. The CDR3 runs 13 residues. The CDR3 here is CASSLDRGTEAFF. The DNA for the CDR3 is TGTGCCAGCAGCTTAGATAGGGGCACTGAAGCTTTCTTT.

The chain carries TRBV29-1 and TRBJ2-7; D could derive from TRBD1 or TRBD2 (5 bases each). V lost 4 bases and J 4 bases, leaving 8 bases between the germline ends. The CDR3 totals 11 residues. Looked up from germline, CDR1 is SQVTM and CDR2 is ANQGSEA. CDR3 amino acids: CSVVGPYEQYF. The CDR3 DNA reads TGCAGCGTTGTGGGACCTTACGAGCAGTACTTC.

The gene calls are TRBV7-8 and TRBJ2-4; no clear D. The length of the CDR3 is 15 residues. From germline, CDR1 is SGHVS and CDR2 FQNEAQ. The ends were cut back, 5 bases at V and 0 bases at J, with 11 bases in the middle. The CDR3 region is CASSPRWLAKNIQYF. Written as DNA, the CDR3 is TGTGCCAGCAGCCCCCGTTGGTTAGCCAAAAACATTCAGTACTTC.

This clonotype was recorded a few times. V usage is TRBV19 and J usage is TRBJ1-5, with D hard to call. V lost 7 bases, J lost 2 bases, and 9 bases lay in between. There are 13 residues in the CDR3. Germline lookup yields CDR1 LNHDA and CDR2 SQIVND (reference sequence). The CDR3 loop is CASTELGNQPQHF. The CDR3 nucleotides read TGTGCCAGTACAGAGCTTGGCAATCAGCCCCAGCATTTT. The variable domain in full, completed from reference TRBV19 and TRBJ1-5, reads DGGITQSPKYLFRKEGQNVTLSCEQNLNHDAMYWYRQDPGQGLRLIYYSQIVNDFQKGDIAEGYSVSREKKESFPLTVTSAQKNPTAFYLCASTELGNQPQHFGDGTRLSIL.

The CDR3 coding sequence is TGCAGTGCCACTCCGAGCGGGAGGGAGGGAGATACGCAGTATTTT. Protein: CSATPSGREGDTQYF. The chain uses TRBV20-1 and TRBJ2-3; TRBD2 matches 10 bases. The CDR3 totals 15 residues. The V and J ends lost 6 bases and 5 bases, in that order; junction bases with no gene match: 11. From germline, CDR1 is DFQATT and CDR2 SNEGSKA (reference sequence).

This clonotype has a handful of counts. This sequence joins TRBV4-3 and TRBJ1-2, with unresolved D. In germline, CDR1 is LGHNA, CDR2 YSLEER. Trimming removed 0 bases from V and 8 bases from J, with 13 bases in between. The CDR3 has 14 amino acids. As DNA, the CDR3 is TGCGCCAGCAGCCAAGATCTACAGCTGGGCGGCTACACCTTC. This translates into CASSQDLQLGGYTF.

The chain has TRBV20-1 and TRBJ2-7, with D tentatively TRBD2 (5 bases). This CDR3 has 11 amino acids. V gave up 1 base and J gave up 6 bases, with 7 bases separating them. Germline loops: CDR1 DFQATT, CDR2 SNEGSKA (reference sequence). This chain's CDR3 is CSARVSAEQYF. DNA for the CDR3: TGCAGTGCTAGAGTTAGCGCCGAGCAGTACTTC.

This clonotype was counted a few times. The chain links TRBV30 to TRBJ1-1; D unresolved. The CDR3 is made up of 12 amino acids. The germline V gene encodes CDR1 GTSNPN and CDR2 SVGIG (reference sequence). V was shortened by 3 bases and J by 5 bases, with 10 bases between the two germline ends. DNA for the CDR3: TGTGCCTGGAGAGACATGGGGACTGAAGCTTTCTTT. The encoded protein is CAWRDMGTEAFF.

This clonotype was recorded a few times. The chain combines TRBV29-1 with TRBJ2-1; D remains ambiguous. The CDR3 is made up of 10 amino acids. Germline V gives CDR1 SQVTM, CDR2 ANQGSEA. V lost 3 bases, J lost 7 bases, and 4 bases lay in between. The CDR3 bases are TGCAGCGTTGAGGGGAATGAGCAGTTCTTC. Its translation: CSVEGNEQFF.

This clonotype was observed a handful of times. The chain uses TRBV7-9 and TRBJ2-2; no definite D call. Deletions cut 3 bases from V and 3 bases from J, with 8 bases between. Germline V gene lookup returns CDR1 SEHNR and CDR2 FQNEAQ (reference sequence). The CDR3 spans 14 residues. The DNA for the CDR3 is TGTGCCAGCAGCTTGGCTCGATACACCGGGGAGCTGTTTTTT. As protein: CASSLARYTGELFF.

This clonotype was counted ten times or more. J is TRBJ2-2 and V is TRBV6-2 or TRBV6-3, with D unclear. CDR3 length equals 16 residues. CDR1 is MNHEY, CDR2 SVGEGT, per germline. V was shortened by 0 bases and J by 2 bases, with 10 bases between the two germline ends. CDR3 sequence: CASSYSRRTNTGELFF. DNA for the CDR3: TGTGCCAGCAGTTACTCGAGACGTACAAACACCGGGGAGCTGTTTTTT.

The chain uses TRBV3-1 and TRBJ2-3, with 10 bases that match TRBD2. The germline V gene encodes CDR1 LGHDT and CDR2 YNNKEL (reference sequence). This CDR3 has 16 amino acids. With V trimmed by 0 bases and J by 5 bases, 5 bases remained unmatched. The CDR3 spells CASSQESSGSRDTQYF. CDR3 coding DNA: TGTGCCAGCAGCCAAGAATCTAGCGGGAGTAGAGATACGCAGTATTTT.

V usage is TRBV20-1 and J usage is TRBJ2-3; 11 nucleotides match TRBD2. The J segment lost 0 bases and the V segment lost 6 bases, leaving 5 bases of the junction unmatched. The CDR3 covers 15 residues. The V gene's germline CDR1 is DFQATT and CDR2 SNEGSKA (reference sequence). This CDR3 is CSAKGLAGSTDTQYF. The CDR3 region has the DNA TGCAGTGCGAAAGGACTAGCGGGCAGCACAGATACGCAGTATTTT.

This clonotype was found many times. This sequence joins TRBV6-2 or TRBV6-3 and TRBJ2-7; 9 nucleotides match TRBD1. The CDR3 contains 15 residues. Germline V gene lookup returns CDR1 MNHEY and CDR2 SVGEGT. V gave up 5 bases and J gave up 7 bases; unmatched junction bases: 12. This chain's CDR3 is CASSNTGTGPREQYF. The CDR3 DNA sequence: TGTGCCAGCAGTAATACCGGGACAGGGCCAAGGGAGCAGTACTTC.

The genes are TRBV4-3 and TRBJ2-3; 8 bases are a match to TRBD2. The CDR3 contains 16 residues. The V gene's germline CDR1 is LGHNA and CDR2 YSLEER. Trimming removed 0 bases from V and 4 bases from J; junction bases left unmatched: 6. The CDR3 nucleotides read TGCGCCAGCAGCCAAGAATGGCACGGGGGGGCAGATACGCAGTATTTT. Protein: CASSQEWHGGADTQYF.